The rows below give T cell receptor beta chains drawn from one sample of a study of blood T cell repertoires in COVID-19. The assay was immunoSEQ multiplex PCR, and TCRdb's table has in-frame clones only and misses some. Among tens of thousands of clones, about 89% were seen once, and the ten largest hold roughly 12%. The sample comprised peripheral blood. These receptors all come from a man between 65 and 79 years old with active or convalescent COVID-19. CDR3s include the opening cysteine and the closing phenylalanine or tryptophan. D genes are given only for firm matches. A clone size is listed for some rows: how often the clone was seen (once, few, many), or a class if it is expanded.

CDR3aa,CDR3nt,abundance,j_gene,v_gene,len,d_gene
CASSLGGQGDSPLHF,TGTGCCAGCAGCCTCGGGGGACAGGGTGATTCACCCCTCCACTTT,few,TRBJ1-6,TRBV9,15,TRBD1
CASSPTPRSNQPQHF,TGTGCCAGCAGCCCTACACCTAGGAGCAATCAGCCCCAGCATTTT,-,TRBJ1-5,TRBV7-2,15,-
CASSLARGPPLSTDTQYF,TGTGCCAGCAGCTTGGCCAGGGGGCCCCCTCTTAGCACAGATACGCAGTATTTT,-,TRBJ2-3,TRBV5-5,18,TRBD1
CASKRGQGPDTQYF,TGTGCCAGCAAGCGGGGGCAGGGGCCAGATACGCAGTATTTT,-,TRBJ2-3,TRBV4-2,14,TRBD2
CASSWDLGGTQYF,TGCGCCAGCAGCTGGGACCTAGGGGGGACCCAGTACTTC,-,TRBJ2-5,TRBV5-1,13,-
CASSSELSSSYNEQFF,TGTGCCAGCAGCTCGGAGCTGTCTAGCTCCTACAATGAGCAGTTCTTC,-,TRBJ2-1,TRBV7-6,16,-
CATSSGGYYEQYF,TGTGCCACCAGTAGTGGCGGATACTACGAGCAGTACTTC,-,TRBJ2-7,TRBV24-1,13,-
CASMGLAGAEDTQYF,TGTGCCAGCATGGGGCTAGCGGGGGCCGAGGATACGCAGTATTTT,-,TRBJ2-3,TRBV27,15,TRBD2
CASSAGLSGNTIYF,TGTGCCAGCAGCGCAGGGTTATCTGGAAACACCATATATTTT,-,TRBJ1-3,TRBV7-2,14,-
CASSLQGAGNGYTF,TGTGCCAGCAGCTTACAGGGGGCAGGCAATGGCTACACCTTC,-,TRBJ1-2,TRBV7-2,14,TRBD1
CASSNALAGYGSYNEQFF,TGTGCCAGCAGTAACGCACTAGCGGGCTATGGCTCCTACAATGAGCAGTTCTTC,-,TRBJ2-1,TRBV2,18,TRBD2
CNSGTEYGYTF,TGCAATAGCGGGACGGAATATGGCTACACCTTC,-,TRBJ1-2,TRBV20-1,11,-
CASSGTATNEKLFF,TGCGCCAGCAGTGGGACAGCAACTAATGAAAAACTGTTTTTT,-,TRBJ1-4,TRBV4-1,14,TRBD1
CASSQLPRTSGGNQETQYF,TGCGCCAGCAGCCAACTCCCACGGACTAGCGGGGGAAACCAAGAGACCCAGTACTTC,-,TRBJ2-5,TRBV4-3,19,TRBD2
CASSPYYNSPLHF,TGTGCCAGCAGCCCTTACTATAATTCACCCCTCCACTTT,-,TRBJ1-6,TRBV3-1/TRBV3-2,13,-
CASSLLTGIVHEQYF,TGTGCCAGCAGTTTACTTACAGGGATAGTGCACGAGCAGTACTTC,-,TRBJ2-7,TRBV28,15,-
CASSWGGNTDTQYF,TGTGCCAGCAGCTGGGGGGGAAACACAGATACGCAGTATTTT,-,TRBJ2-3,TRBV7-9,14,TRBD2
CASSVSLGQGRGFYGYTF,TGTGCCAGCAGTGTCTCACTGGGACAGGGGCGGGGATTCTATGGCTACACCTTC,-,TRBJ1-2,TRBV27,18,TRBD1
CASSAGTAYNEQFF,TGTGCCAGCAGCGCAGGGACAGCCTACAATGAGCAGTTCTTC,-,TRBJ2-1,TRBV9,14,TRBD1
CAIAGGAFSGANVLTF,TGTGCCATCGCGGGGGGCGCCTTCTCTGGGGCCAACGTCCTGACTTTC,-,TRBJ2-6,TRBV10-3,16,TRBD2
CASSLLDGTGDLDEQFF,TGCGCCAGCAGCTTGCTCGACGGGACAGGGGATTTGGATGAGCAGTTCTTC,few,TRBJ2-1,TRBV5-1,17,TRBD1
CASSTRLGGEQYF,TGTGCCAGCAGCACCAGACTAGGCGGCGAGCAGTACTTC,-,TRBJ2-7,TRBV7-2,13,-
CASSPAGQGNSPLHF,TGTGCCAGCAGTCCAGCGGGACAGGGGAATTCACCCCTCCACTTT,few,TRBJ1-6,TRBV27,15,TRBD1
CASSPVSSWAPTNEKLFF,TGTGCCAGCAGCCCAGTGTCGAGTTGGGCCCCAACTAATGAAAAACTGTTTTTT,-,TRBJ1-4,TRBV28,18,-
CASSLSRGANTGELFF,TGTGCCAGCAGCTTGTCGCGGGGGGCGAACACCGGGGAGCTGTTTTTT,-,TRBJ2-2,TRBV5-6,16,TRBD2
CASSLYRTNEKLFF,TGTGCCAGCAGCTTATACAGGACTAATGAAAAACTGTTTTTT,-,TRBJ1-4,TRBV7-9,14,-
CASSLGATVGYTF,TGCGCCAGCAGCTTGGGGGCCACTGTGGGCTACACCTTC,few,TRBJ1-2,TRBV5-1,13,-